What follows are 11 T cell receptor beta chains derived from one specimen sequenced in a study of control samples from healthy donors and cancer patients. Method: immunoSEQ multiplex PCR; TCRdb's copy keeps in-frame clones and lacks some. The data contain 130,000 or so clones, approximately 90% of them singletons. The sequenced material came from blood. These receptors came from a young man in good health.

The chain combines TRBV5-5 with TRBJ2-7; D is ambiguous. V gave up 3 bases and J gave up 6 bases, with 10 bases separating them. This CDR3 region has 12 residues. Per germline, CDR1 SGHKS and CDR2 YYEKEE (reference sequence). CDR3 coding DNA: TGTGCCAGCAGCTACGCTGGACGCGAGCAGTACTTC. Translating gives CASSYAGREQYF.

The chain combines TRBV6-5 with TRBJ1-4; TRBD1 agrees at 9 bases. Germline V gives CDR1 MNHEY, CDR2 SVGAGI. The trim removed 5 bases at V and 7 bases at J, leaving 8 bases unmatched. There are 15 residues in the CDR3. The CDR3 region is CASSRLQGAAEKLFF. The CDR3 DNA reads TGTGCCAGCAGTCGGCTACAGGGGGCTGCTGAAAAACTGTTTTTT.

The chain links TRBV28 to TRBJ2-2, with 7 positions matching TRBD2. Germline lookup yields CDR1 MDHEN and CDR2 SYDVKM. This CDR3 has 15 amino acids. V shed 7 bases, J shed 4 bases, and the junction held 9 bases outside the gene matches. CDR3 residues: CASISGGPLTGELFF. CDR3 coding DNA: TGTGCCAGCATCTCGGGGGGACCCCTCACCGGGGAGCTGTTTTTT.

This clone was seen a single time. This rearrangement joins TRBV14 to TRBJ1-5, with a possible D match to TRBD1 (5 bases). The ends were cut back, 6 bases at V and 7 bases at J, with 16 bases in the middle. CDR1 and CDR2 (germline): SGHDN, FVKESK. The CDR3 extends over 14 amino acids. CDR3 sequence (DNA): TGTGCCAGCAGTCCGGCAGGGTTGAGACAGCCCCAGCATTTT. It encodes CASSPAGLRQPQHF.

The CDR3 is CASSFPGQDYGYTF. The CDR3 nucleotides read TGTGCCAGTAGTTTCCCCGGACAGGACTATGGCTACACCTTC. The rearrangement joins TRBV19 to TRBJ1-2, with 7 bases identical to TRBD1. V lost 5 bases, J lost 3 bases, and 6 bases stayed unmatched. Germline CDR1 is LNHDA and CDR2 is SQIVND (reference sequence). The CDR3 runs 14 residues.

The chain uses TRBV15 and TRBJ1-6; 8 bases match TRBD1. V dropped 3 bases and J dropped 9; count of bases not matched to a gene: 7. The CDR3 runs 15 residues. Germline V gene sequence: CDR1 LNHNV, CDR2 YYDKDF (reference sequence). CDR3 residues: CATSRADRVGSPLHF. In DNA, the CDR3 is TGTGCCACCAGCAGGGCGGACAGGGTCGGTTCACCCCTCCACTTT.

The chain uses TRBV27 and TRBJ1-2; unclear D gene. The CDR3 is made up of 13 amino acids. Trimming removed 0 bases at V and 4 bases at J, with 6 bases between. In germline, CDR1 is MNHEY, CDR2 SMNVEV (reference sequence). The chain's CDR3 is CASSLSGVYGYTF. CDR3 nucleotide sequence: TGTGCCAGCAGTTTATCTGGTGTCTATGGCTACACCTTC.

This chain uses TRBV4-2 with TRBJ1-1; a possible D gene is TRBD1 (6 bases). Germline V gene lookup returns CDR1 LGHNA and CDR2 YNFKEQ. This CDR3 spans 14 amino acids. V was pared by 4 bases and J by 4 bases, with 13 bases between. The CDR3: CASSPGVWLTEAFF. The CDR3 DNA sequence: TGTGCCAGCAGCCCAGGGGTTTGGCTCACTGAAGCTTTCTTT.

The V and J genes are TRBV9 and TRBJ2-3; maybe TRBD2 (6 bases). Germline assignment: CDR1 SGDLS and CDR2 YYNGEE. Trimming removed 6 bases from V and 8 bases from J, with 16 bases in between. This CDR3 region has 13 residues. The CDR3 reads CASNPLLGGTQYF. In nucleotides, the CDR3 is TGTGCCAGCAACCCCCTTCTGGGGGGTACGCAGTATTTT.

The chain has TRBV2 and TRBJ1-1; D unresolved. This CDR3 has 16 amino acids. Looked up from germline, CDR1 is SNHLY and CDR2 is FYNNEI. V gave up 3 bases and J gave up 0 bases, with 14 bases separating them. The CDR3 DNA sequence: TGTGCCAGCAGTGAGTCGCAGAGGGTCATGAACACTGAAGCTTTCTTT. This codes for CASSESQRVMNTEAFF.

The chain combines TRBV7-8 with TRBJ1-5; D remains ambiguous. Germline loops: CDR1 SGHVS, CDR2 FQNEAQ. Trimming removed 5 bases from V and 0 bases from J, with 11 bases in between. The CDR3 covers 15 residues. For the CDR3, the DNA is TGTGCCAGCAGCCCTGAGTTCGATAGCAATCAGCCCCAGCATTTT. This sequence encodes CASSPEFDSNQPQHF.